This TCR beta chain appears in the sequencing data of a study of radiation and T cells in renal cell carcinoma. V lost 5 bases to trimming and J lost 2 bases; unmatched junction nucleotides: 7. The CDR3 runs to 16 residues. Germline V lookup: CDR1 SGHVS, CDR2 FQNEAQ. As to this clone: The antigen remains unidentified.

Time point of the sample: blood 2 weeks post-SBRT. The treatment is: 15 Gy SBRT to primary tumor, nephrectomy 4 weeks later. The tumor was a clear cell renal cell carcinoma. Study conclusions and caveats: Top tumor clonotypes rose in blood 2 weeks post-radiation, then contracted.

Method: immunoSEQ multiplex PCR; TCRdb's copy keeps in-frame clones and lacks some. Of approximately 75,000 clones in the sample, more than 75% were seen once. The sample was blood, taken from a patient whose treatment included radiotherapy and nephrectomy. The V call is TRBV7-8, the J call TRBJ2-4, with TRBD1 matching 9 bases. The clonotype originates from a man aged 55 to 70 with renal cell carcinoma. DNA for the CDR3: TGTGCCAGCAGCCCGCGACAGGGGGTGACCAAAAACATTCAGTACTTC. The encoded protein is CASSPRQGVTKNIQYF.